This is a list of T cell receptor beta chains from one sample in a study of early T cells in non-severe SARS-CoV-2 infection. One entry per CDR3 protein results from TCRdb running MiXCR on the 5' RACE reads. This table has about 58,000 distinct CDR3 sequences, around an eighth appearing once. The sequenced sample consisted of whole blood. The source is an adult who was a healthcare worker with PCR-confirmed SARS-CoV-2 infection or an uninfected control (not recorded which). Each CDR3 is given with its conserved first and last residue. D genes are given only for firm matches. Clone size is stated in some rows and not others, as once, few, many or a class when expanded.

j_call v_call clone_size d_call cdr3_aa cdr3_nt
TRBJ2-2 TRBV7-9 many TRBD2 CASAGGTTNTGELFF TGTGCCAGCGCGGGGGGGACAACGAACACCGGGGAGCTGTTTTTT
TRBJ1-2 TRBV9 once . CASSPRAEAYYGYTF TGTGCCAGCAGCCCCCGGGCGGAGGCCTACTATGGCTACACCTTC
TRBJ1-5 TRBV20-1 . . CSASDGAFNQPQHF TGCAGTGCTAGTGACGGGGCGTTCAATCAGCCCCAGCATTTT
TRBJ2-3 TRBV7-6 few . CASSLFASSTDTQYF TGTGCCAGCAGCTTATTCGCGTCTAGCACAGATACGCAGTATTTT
TRBJ1-3 TRBV18 . TRBD1 CASSPTGGGISGNTIYF TGTGCCAGCTCACCTACAGGGGGCGGAATCTCTGGAAACACCATATATTTT
TRBJ2-3 TRBV30 . . CAWSKAGWGTDTQYF TGTGCCTGGAGTAAAGCAGGTTGGGGCACAGATACGCAGTATTTT
TRBJ2-7 TRBV6-6 few . CASSYSASPYEQYF TGTGCCAGCAGTTACTCGGCCAGCCCCTACGAGCAGTACTTC
TRBJ2-1 TRBV7-2 few TRBD2 CASSLAGRTSGRKEQFF TGTGCCAGCAGCTTAGCGGGACGGACTAGCGGGAGAAAGGAGCAGTTCTTC
TRBJ2-1 TRBV29-1 . TRBD2 CSVLAGGGHEQFF TGCAGCGTACTAGCGGGAGGGGGCCATGAGCAGTTCTTC
TRBJ2-3 TRBV12-3/TRBV12-4 . TRBD2 CASSRLAGTDTQYF TGTGCCAGCAGTAGACTAGCGGGGACAGATACGCAGTATTTT
TRBJ1-1 TRBV5-6 . . CASSFSMNTEAFF TGTGCCAGCAGCTTCAGTATGAACACTGAAGCTTTCTTT
TRBJ1-2 TRBV5-4 many . CASSSKGQGSGYTF TGTGCCAGCAGCTCGAAGGGGCAGGGAAGCGGCTACACCTTC
TRBJ1-2 TRBV19 few . CATIASLGSGYTF TGTGCCACCATCGCCTCGCTGGGGAGCGGCTACACCTTC
TRBJ1-1 TRBV3-1 . . CASSQDSDWVGTEAFF TGTGCCAGCAGCCAAGATTCGGATTGGGTAGGCACTGAAGCTTTCTTT
TRBJ1-2 TRBV20-1 many . CSGFEGEGYTF TGCAGTGGATTCGAGGGCGAAGGCTACACCTTC
TRBJ2-1 TRBV29-1 . TRBD1 CSAAGTVYNEQFF TGTAGCGCCGCCGGGACAGTCTACAATGAGCAGTTCTTC
TRBJ2-7 TRBV28 few TRBD2 CASTGPGLDYEQYF TGTGCCAGCACCGGACCGGGACTAGACTACGAGCAGTACTTC
TRBJ2-3 TRBV5-1 many . CASSFGGADTQYF TGCGCCAGCAGCTTCGGCGGTGCAGATACGCAGTATTTT
TRBJ2-7 TRBV7-9 few . CASSFDGYEQYF TGTGCCAGCAGCTTCGACGGATACGAGCAGTACTTC
TRBJ2-3 TRBV7-7 many . CASSATDLDTQYF TGTGCCAGCAGCGCGACGGACCTAGATACGCAGTATTTT
TRBJ2-1 TRBV27 many . CASSLRLGNEQFF TGTGCCAGCAGTTTACGCCTGGGGAATGAGCAGTTCTTC
TRBJ2-3 TRBV6-1 . TRBD2 CASSEDSGSPTDTQYF TGTGCCAGCAGTGAAGATAGCGGGAGCCCCACAGATACGCAGTATTTT
TRBJ2-7 TRBV7-3 many TRBD2 CASSRSGTSSYEQYF TGTGCCAGCAGTCGTTCCGGGACTAGCAGCTACGAGCAGTACTTC
TRBJ1-1 TRBV20-1 few . CSASVDVNTEAFF TGCAGTGCTAGTGTTGACGTTAACACTGAAGCTTTCTTT
TRBJ2-3 TRBV29-1 few . CSVTKLASGTDTQYF TGCAGCGTTACAAAGCTAGCGTCCGGCACAGATACGCAGTATTTT
TRBJ2-1 TRBV30 many . CAWARRGPLEGEQFF TGTGCCTGGGCCCGGCGGGGTCCCCTGGAGGGTGAGCAGTTCTTC
TRBJ1-5 TRBV10-1 many . CASSETSNQPQHF TGCGCCAGCAGTGAGACTAGCAATCAGCCCCAGCATTTT
TRBJ2-6 TRBV6-1 few . CASSAAHGSGANVLTF TGTGCCAGCAGTGCCGCCCACGGGTCTGGGGCCAACGTCCTGACTTTC
TRBJ2-1 TRBV28 many TRBD1 CASSRDRSSYNEQFF TGTGCCAGCAGTCGGGACAGGAGCTCCTACAATGAGCAGTTCTTC
TRBJ2-1 TRBV7-3 many . CASSSRGSEQFF TGTGCCAGCAGCTCAAGGGGATCTGAGCAGTTCTTC
TRBJ1-2 TRBV21-1 few . CASSPRPEAGYTF TGTGCCAGCAGCCCCCGGCCAGAAGCTGGCTACACCTTC
TRBJ2-5 TRBV5-1 few . CASTFLVGETQYF TGCGCCAGCACCTTTCTTGTCGGAGAGACCCAGTACTTC
TRBJ2-1 TRBV20-1 many TRBD2 CSARDQTSGSFNEQFF TGCAGTGCTAGAGACCAGACTAGCGGGAGTTTCAATGAGCAGTTCTTC
TRBJ1-3 TRBV28 few . CASSPDRGGNTIYF TGTGCCAGCAGCCCGGACAGAGGAGGAAACACCATATATTTT
TRBJ1-1 TRBV7-3 many TRBD1 CASSAGQGAGAFF TGTGCCAGCAGCGCTGGACAGGGGGCCGGTGCTTTCTTT
TRBJ1-2 TRBV2 many . CASSAGPRYGYTF TGTGCCAGCAGTGCCGGGCCTCGGTATGGCTACACCTTC
TRBJ2-7 TRBV20-1 many TRBD1 CSAPSPGTGDEQYF TGCAGTGCTCCATCCCCCGGGACAGGGGACGAGCAGTACTTC
TRBJ1-3 TRBV28 few . CASSSRTAGNTIYF TGTGCCAGCAGTTCCAGGACAGCCGGAAACACCATATATTTT
TRBJ1-2 TRBV28 few . CASTRAYGYTF TGTGCCAGCACCCGCGCGTATGGCTACACCTTC
TRBJ1-5 TRBV2 many . CASSEVSGSQPQHF TGTGCCAGCAGCGAAGTCTCCGGGAGTCAGCCCCAGCATTTT
TRBJ2-1 TRBV19 many TRBD2 CASSRTSGGYNEQFF TGTGCCAGTAGTCGGACTAGCGGGGGGTACAATGAGCAGTTCTTC
TRBJ2-3 TRBV11-2 many . CASSFSSEQYF TGTGCCAGCAGCTTTAGTTCGGAGCAGTATTTT